These 17 T cell receptor beta chains were all obtained from the same sample, sequenced in a study of OX40 agonist ivuxolimab in advanced cancers. Clones were sequenced by immunoSEQ multiplex PCR, and TCRdb holds only the in-frame ones, with some missing. This sample carries about 40,000 clones, under 90% of them seen once, and the ten largest clones take 20% to 25%. Sequencing used CD4+ or CD8+ T cells sorted from blood, obtained in a trial of the OX40 agonist ivuxolimab. Receptors were obtained from an adult with an advanced solid tumor such as melanoma, head and neck, liver or kidney cancer.

The J gene is TRBJ2-1, the V gene TRBV7-3; the match to TRBD2 covers 8 bases. Germline V gene lookup returns CDR1 SGHTA and CDR2 FQGTGA. The CDR3 runs to 16 residues. The trim removed 4 bases at V and 3 bases at J, leaving 8 bases unmatched. CDR3 protein: CASSSQGGGSYNEQFF. CDR3 nucleotides: TGTGCCAGCAGCTCTCAGGGCGGGGGGAGCTACAATGAGCAGTTCTTC.

The CDR3 loop reads CASSPTGTGTEAFF. The CDR3, as DNA: TGTGCCAGCAGCCCGACAGGGACCGGGACGGAAGCTTTCTTT. This chain connects TRBV7-8 to TRBJ1-1; 7 nucleotides line up with TRBD1. There are 14 residues in the CDR3. Trimming removed 5 bases from V and 8 bases from J; junction bases left unmatched: 11. The germline gives CDR1 SGHVS, CDR2 FQNEAQ.

The rearrangement links TRBV27 to TRBJ1-5; D remains unclear. The CDR3 covers 13 residues. V was cut by 3 bases and J by 4 bases, with 7 bases left in between. Germline CDR1 is MNHEY and CDR2 is SMNVEV (reference sequence). CDR3 nucleotides: TGTGCCAGCAGTTTTGGGTGGAATCAGCCCCAGCATTTT. It translates to CASSFGWNQPQHF.

V and J are TRBV4-1 and TRBJ2-5, with 8 bases that match TRBD1. J lost 2 bases, V lost 2 bases, and 10 bases had no gene match. Germline lookup yields CDR1 MGHRA and CDR2 YSYEKL. The CDR3 has 17 residues. The CDR3 loop reads CASSQTVTGGEQETQYF. The CDR3 DNA sequence: TGCGCCAGCAGCCAAACAGTAACAGGGGGAGAACAAGAGACCCAGTACTTC.

The rearrangement uses TRBV27 and TRBJ1-4; the D is unclear. From germline, CDR1 is MNHEY and CDR2 SMNVEV (reference sequence). Between the trimmed V and J ends, which lost 0 bases and 1 base, there was a span of 21 bases. There are 20 residues in the CDR3. DNA for the CDR3: TGTGCCAGCAGTTTATCTAGCCCCCTCTCGTGGGATATAACTAATGAAAAACTGTTTTTT. The encoded protein is CASSLSSPLSWDITNEKLFF.

The genes are TRBV4-1 and TRBJ1-1; unclear D gene. The V end was cut by 1 base, the J end by 6 bases, with 15 bases between. This CDR3 is built from 15 residues. The V gene's germline CDR1 is MGHRA and CDR2 YSYEKL. DNA of the CDR3: TGCGCCAGCAGCCAAGGGGCGGGCGGAACCCCTGAAGCTTTCTTT. As protein: CASSQGAGGTPEAFF.

The rearrangement links TRBV7-2 to TRBJ2-3, with D unresolved. Germline V gene data show CDR1 as SGHTA and CDR2 as FQGNSA. The CDR3 has 15 residues. V shed 0 bases and J shed 3 bases, with 10 bases lying between them. CDR3 nucleotides: TGTGCCAGCAGCTTAGCGGCAGTTAGGACAGATACGCAGTATTTT. Translation: CASSLAAVRTDTQYF.

J is TRBJ2-1 and V is TRBV5-4; the match to TRBD2 covers 11 bases. Unmatched junction bases numbered 18, after V lost 6 bases and J lost 7 bases. Germline V gene lookup returns CDR1 SGHNT and CDR2 YYREEE (reference sequence). The CDR3 sequence is 18 residues long. The CDR3 DNA sequence: TGTGCCAGCACCCGGGGAGGGTTAGCGGGGGGGCCGTCGAATGAGCAGTTCTTC. Translated, it gives CASTRGGLAGGPSNEQFF.

The CDR3 DNA reads TGTGCCAGCAGCTTAAGGCAACTCTTCACAGATACGCAGTATTTT. It codes for CASSLRQLFTDTQYF. This sequence joins TRBV7-6 and TRBJ2-3; D is unresolved. Trimming left V 2 bases short and J 2 bases short, with 11 bases between. The CDR3 loop spans 15 amino acids. The germline V gene has CDR1 SGHVS and CDR2 FNYEAQ.

The V gene is TRBV6-5, the J gene TRBJ2-7, with a possible D match to TRBD2 (6 bases). The length of the CDR3 is 14 residues. V was cut by 10 bases and J by 0 bases, with 16 bases left in between. The germline V gene encodes CDR1 MNHEY and CDR2 SVGAGI. The CDR3 DNA is TGTGCCACGGGAGCTAGCGTTAGCTCCTACGAGCAGTACTTC. Translation gives CATGASVSSYEQYF.

This sequence joins TRBV9 and TRBJ1-5; 10 bases map to TRBD1. The CDR3 sequence is 15 residues long. V lost 6 bases and J lost 3; bases outside the gene matches: 6. Germline V gene data show CDR1 as SGDLS and CDR2 as YYNGEE. DNA of the CDR3: TGTGCCAGCAACGCCGGGACAGGGGACAATCAGCCCCAGCATTTT. Protein: CASNAGTGDNQPQHF.

This sequence joins TRBV27 and TRBJ1-1; D possibly corresponds to TRBD1 (5 bases). Trimming stripped 3 bases from V and 5 bases from J, with 13 bases between. Germline V gives CDR1 MNHEY, CDR2 SMNVEV (reference sequence). The CDR3 contains 14 residues. CDR3 nucleotides: TGTGCCAGCAGTTTCGGACATGGGCGGACTGAAGCTTTCTTT. It yields the protein CASSFGHGRTEAFF.

Judged by abundance, this clone is medium-sized (0.01 to 0.1%). The rearrangement uses TRBV9 and TRBJ2-7; 12 positions agree with TRBD2. The CDR3 has 15 amino acids. The germline V gene encodes CDR1 SGDLS and CDR2 YYNGEE. V dropped 4 bases and J dropped 4; count of bases not matched to a gene: 6. The CDR3 DNA is TGTGCCAGCAGCCTATCTAGCGGGGGGGCTTACGAGCAGTACTTC. As protein: CASSLSSGGAYEQYF.

This sequence joins TRBV4-1 and TRBJ2-1, with 12 bases aligning to TRBD2. Germline CDR1 and CDR2: MGHRA and YSYEKL. Trimming at V came to 4 bases and at J to 6 bases, leaving 13 bases not matched to a gene. This CDR3 is built from 18 residues. The CDR3 is CASSRTIGLAGLINEQFF. The DNA for the CDR3 is TGCGCCAGCAGCCGGACGATCGGACTAGCGGGATTGATCAATGAGCAGTTCTTC.

This clone was seen more than once but under ten times. V gene TRBV9 combines with J gene TRBJ2-7; D may be TRBD1 or TRBD2 (5 bases each). The V end lost 4 bases, the J end lost 2 bases, and 16 bases lay between the germline ends. This CDR3 has 15 residues. The germline V gene encodes CDR1 SGDLS and CDR2 YYNGEE. The CDR3 region has the DNA TGTGCCAGCAGCCCTAGGGGAGATGCCCCCTACGAGCAGTACTTC. It yields the protein CASSPRGDAPYEQYF. The whole variable domain, remainder taken from reference TRBV9 and TRBJ2-7, is DSGVTQTPKHLITATGQRVTLRCSPRSGDLSVYWYQQSLDQGLQFLIQYYNGEERAKGNILERFSAQQFPDLHSELNLSSLELGDSALYFCASSPRGDAPYEQYFGPGTRLTVT.

This clone was counted a few times. J is TRBJ1-4 and V is TRBV5-6; maybe TRBD1 (5 bases). CDR1 is SGHDT and CDR2 is YYEEEE in the germline V gene. The CDR3 length is 15 residues. V was trimmed by 2 bases and J by 6 bases, leaving 14 bases between them. The CDR3, as DNA: TGTGCCAGCAGCTTCCAGGACACCTTATATGAAAAACTGTTTTTT. Translating it yields CASSFQDTLYEKLFF.

The chain is built from TRBV5-1 and TRBJ1-2; tentatively, D is TRBD1 (5 bases). The V gene's germline CDR1 is SGHRS and CDR2 YFSETQ. The CDR3 is 13 amino acids. V lost 4 bases and J 6 bases, leaving 13 bases between the germline ends. DNA of the CDR3: TGCGCCAGCAGCCTTATTCCAGGGAATGGCTACACCTTC. It translates to CASSLIPGNGYTF.